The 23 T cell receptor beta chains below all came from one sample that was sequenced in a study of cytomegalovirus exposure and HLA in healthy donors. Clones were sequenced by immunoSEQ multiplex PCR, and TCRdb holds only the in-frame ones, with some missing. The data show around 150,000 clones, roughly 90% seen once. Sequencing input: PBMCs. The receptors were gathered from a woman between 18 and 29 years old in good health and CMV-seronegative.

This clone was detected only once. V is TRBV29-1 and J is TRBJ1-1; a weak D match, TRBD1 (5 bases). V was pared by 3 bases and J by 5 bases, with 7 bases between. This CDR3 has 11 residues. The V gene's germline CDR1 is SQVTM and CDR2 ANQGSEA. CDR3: CSVDRQTEAFF. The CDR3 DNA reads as TGCAGCGTTGATCGACAGACTGAAGCTTTCTTT.

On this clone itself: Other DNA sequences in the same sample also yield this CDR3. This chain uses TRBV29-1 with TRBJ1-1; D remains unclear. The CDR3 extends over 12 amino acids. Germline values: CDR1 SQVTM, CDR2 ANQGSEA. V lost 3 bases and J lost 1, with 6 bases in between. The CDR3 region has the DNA TGCAGCGTTGACAGAGGGAACACTGAAGCTTTCTTT. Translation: CSVDRGNTEAFF.

The CDR3 region has the DNA TGCGCCAGCAGCCAGAACAGGGACCAGCCCCAGCATTTT. As protein: CASSQNRDQPQHF. The chain combines TRBV4-3 with TRBJ1-5; D might be TRBD1 (6 bases). Germline lookup yields CDR1 LGHNA and CDR2 YSLEER. The germline V and J ends were trimmed by 3 bases and 7 bases, with 10 bases remaining between them. This CDR3 comprises 13 residues.

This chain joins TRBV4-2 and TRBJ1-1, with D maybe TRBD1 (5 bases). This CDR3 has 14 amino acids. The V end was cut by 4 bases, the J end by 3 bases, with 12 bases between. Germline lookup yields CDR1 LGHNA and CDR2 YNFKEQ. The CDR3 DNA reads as TGTGCCAGCAGCCGGGGGGGGGATGACACTGAAGCTTTCTTT. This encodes CASSRGGDDTEAFF.

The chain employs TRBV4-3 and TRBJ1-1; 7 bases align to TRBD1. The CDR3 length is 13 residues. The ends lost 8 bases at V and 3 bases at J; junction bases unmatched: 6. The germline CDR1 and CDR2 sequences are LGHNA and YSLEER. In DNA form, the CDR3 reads TGCGCCAGCCGTGACAGGGCGGACACTGAAGCTTTCTTT. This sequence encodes CASRDRADTEAFF.

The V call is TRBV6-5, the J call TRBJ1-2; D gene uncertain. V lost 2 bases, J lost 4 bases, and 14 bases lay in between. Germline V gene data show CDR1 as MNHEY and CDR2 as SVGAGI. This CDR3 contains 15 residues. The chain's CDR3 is CASSYVGGRGYGYTF. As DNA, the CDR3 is TGTGCCAGCAGTTACGTGGGCGGGAGAGGCTATGGCTACACCTTC.

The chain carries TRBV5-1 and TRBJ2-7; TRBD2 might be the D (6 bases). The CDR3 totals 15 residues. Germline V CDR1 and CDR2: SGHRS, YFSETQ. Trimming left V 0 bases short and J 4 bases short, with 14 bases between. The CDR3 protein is CASSLEEGPTYEQYF. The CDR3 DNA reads TGCGCCAGCAGCTTGGAGGAGGGACCGACTTACGAGCAGTACTTC.

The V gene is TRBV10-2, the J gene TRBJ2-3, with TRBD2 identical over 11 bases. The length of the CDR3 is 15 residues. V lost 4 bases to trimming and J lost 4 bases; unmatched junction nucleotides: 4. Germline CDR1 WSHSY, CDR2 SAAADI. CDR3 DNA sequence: TGCGCCAGCAGTGGCACTAGCGGGAGACCAGATACGCAGTATTTT. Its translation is CASSGTSGRPDTQYF.

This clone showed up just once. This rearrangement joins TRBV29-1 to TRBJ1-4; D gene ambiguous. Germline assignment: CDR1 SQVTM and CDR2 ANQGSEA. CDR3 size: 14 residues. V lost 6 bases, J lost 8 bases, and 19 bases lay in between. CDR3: CSVQPGFAGEKLFF. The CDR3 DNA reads TGCAGCGTACAACCGGGATTTGCAGGAGAAAAACTGTTTTTT.

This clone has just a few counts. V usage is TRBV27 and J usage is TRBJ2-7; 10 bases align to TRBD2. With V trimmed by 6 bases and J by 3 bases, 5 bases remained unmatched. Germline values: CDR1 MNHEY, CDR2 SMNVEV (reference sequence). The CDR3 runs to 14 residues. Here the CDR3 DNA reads TGTGCCAGCAGCCACTCTAGCGGGAGCTACGAGCAGTACTTC. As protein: CASSHSSGSYEQYF.

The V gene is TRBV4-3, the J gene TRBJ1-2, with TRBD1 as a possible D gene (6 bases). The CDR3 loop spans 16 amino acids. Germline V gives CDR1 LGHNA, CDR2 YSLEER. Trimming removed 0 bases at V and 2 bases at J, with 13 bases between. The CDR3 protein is CASSQDRGARNYGYTF. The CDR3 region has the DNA TGCGCCAGCAGCCAAGATCGGGGGGCTAGAAACTATGGCTACACCTTC.

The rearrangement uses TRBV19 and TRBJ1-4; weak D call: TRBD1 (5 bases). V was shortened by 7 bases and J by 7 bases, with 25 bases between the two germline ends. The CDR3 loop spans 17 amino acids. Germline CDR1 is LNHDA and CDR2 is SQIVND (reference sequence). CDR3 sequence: CASTIAGTYRRAEKLFF. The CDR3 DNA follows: TGTGCCAGTACTATCGCTGGGACCTACCGGAGGGCTGAAAAACTGTTTTTT.

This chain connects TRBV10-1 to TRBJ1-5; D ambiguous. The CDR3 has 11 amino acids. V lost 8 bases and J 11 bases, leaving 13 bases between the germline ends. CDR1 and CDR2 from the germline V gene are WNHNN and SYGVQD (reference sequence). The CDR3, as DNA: TGCGCCAGCTCACGCGGCAAAACCCAGCATTTT. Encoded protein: CASSRGKTQHF.

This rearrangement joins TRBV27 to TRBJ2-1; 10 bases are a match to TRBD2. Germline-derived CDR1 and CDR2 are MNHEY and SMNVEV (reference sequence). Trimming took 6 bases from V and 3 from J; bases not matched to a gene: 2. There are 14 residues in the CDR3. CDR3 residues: CASSGLAVYNEQFF. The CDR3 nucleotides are TGTGCCAGCAGCGGACTAGCGGTCTACAATGAGCAGTTCTTC.

The CDR3 reads CASRPDQGGFYNEQFF. The CDR3 DNA sequence: TGTGCCAGCAGACCCGATCAGGGGGGCTTCTACAATGAGCAGTTCTTC. The rearrangement joins TRBV27 to TRBJ2-1; perhaps TRBD1 as D (7 bases). Germline CDR1 reads MNHEY; CDR2 reads SMNVEV (reference sequence). There are 16 residues in the CDR3. The ends were cut back, 6 bases at V and 3 bases at J, with 18 bases in the middle.

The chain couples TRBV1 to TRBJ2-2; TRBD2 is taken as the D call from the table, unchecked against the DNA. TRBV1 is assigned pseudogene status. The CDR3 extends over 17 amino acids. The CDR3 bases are TGCACCAGCAGCCAAGATCAATGCGGGGGGCAAGCCGGGGAGCTGTTTTTT. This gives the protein CTSSQDQCGGQAGELFF.

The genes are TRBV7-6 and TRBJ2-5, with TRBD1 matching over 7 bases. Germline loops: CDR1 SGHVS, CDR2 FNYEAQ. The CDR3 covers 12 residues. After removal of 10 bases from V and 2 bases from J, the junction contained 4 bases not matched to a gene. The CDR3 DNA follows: TGTGCCATACGGGACAGTCAAGAGACCCAGTACTTC. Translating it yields CAIRDSQETQYF.

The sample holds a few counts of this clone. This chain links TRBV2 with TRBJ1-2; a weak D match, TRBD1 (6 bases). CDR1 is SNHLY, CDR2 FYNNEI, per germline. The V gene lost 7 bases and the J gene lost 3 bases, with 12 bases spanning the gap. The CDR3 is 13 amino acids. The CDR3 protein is CASIRTADYGYTF. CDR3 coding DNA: TGTGCCAGCATTAGGACAGCGGACTATGGCTACACCTTC. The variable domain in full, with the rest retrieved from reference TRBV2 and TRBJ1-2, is EPEVTQTPSHQVTQMGQEVILRCVPISNHLYFYWYRQILGQKVEFLVSFYNNEISEKSEIFDDQFSVERPDGSNFTLKIRSTKLEDSAMYFCASIRTADYGYTFGSGTRLTVV.

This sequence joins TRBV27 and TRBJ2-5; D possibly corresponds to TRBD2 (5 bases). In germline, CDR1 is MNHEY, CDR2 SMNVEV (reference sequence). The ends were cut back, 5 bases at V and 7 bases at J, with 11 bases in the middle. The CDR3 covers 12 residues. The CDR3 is CASSPAGGTQYF. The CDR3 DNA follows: TGTGCCAGCAGTCCTGCGGGCGGGACCCAGTACTTC.

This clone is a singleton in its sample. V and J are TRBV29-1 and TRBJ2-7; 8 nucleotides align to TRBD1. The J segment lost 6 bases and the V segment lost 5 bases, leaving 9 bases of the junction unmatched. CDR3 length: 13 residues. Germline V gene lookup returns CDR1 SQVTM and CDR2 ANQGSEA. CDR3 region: CSVRQGKPVEQYF. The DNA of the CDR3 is TGCAGCGTTCGACAGGGGAAGCCCGTCGAGCAGTACTTC.

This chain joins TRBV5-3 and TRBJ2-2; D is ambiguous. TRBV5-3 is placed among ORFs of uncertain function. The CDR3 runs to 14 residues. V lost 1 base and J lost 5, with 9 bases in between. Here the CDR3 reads CARSLLNGTGELFF. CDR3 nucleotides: TGTGCCAGAAGCTTGTTAAACGGGACCGGGGAGCTGTTTTTT.

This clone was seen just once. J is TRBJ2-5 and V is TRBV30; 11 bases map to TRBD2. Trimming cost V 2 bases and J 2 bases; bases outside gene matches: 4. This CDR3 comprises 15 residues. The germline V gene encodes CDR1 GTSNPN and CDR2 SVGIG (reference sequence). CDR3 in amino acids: CAWSRASGGQETQYF. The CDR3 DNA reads TGTGCCTGGAGTCGAGCTAGCGGGGGGCAAGAGACCCAGTACTTC. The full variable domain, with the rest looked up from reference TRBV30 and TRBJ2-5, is SQTIHQWPATLVQPVGSPLSLECTVEGTSNPNLYWYRQAAGRGLQLLFYSVGIGQISSEVPQNLSASRPQDRQFILSSKKLLLSDSGFYLCAWSRASGGQETQYFGPGTRLLVL.

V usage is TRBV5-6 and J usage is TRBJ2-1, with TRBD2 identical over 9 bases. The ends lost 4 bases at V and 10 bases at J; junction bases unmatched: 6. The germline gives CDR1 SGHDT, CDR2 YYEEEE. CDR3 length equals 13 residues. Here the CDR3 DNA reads TGTGCCAGCAGCCCCCCGCGGGGGGGCGAGCAGTTCTTC. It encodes CASSPPRGGEQFF.